The T cell receptor (beta chain) described here comes from a study of low-dose radiotherapy and immunotherapy resistance in tumors. Across the study: Per fraction, Cohort 1 was given 0.5 Gy every 2 weeks, for a total of 6.5 Gy.

Ten or more counts support this clonotype. Both TCRalpha and TCRbeta chains were reverse transcribed with V-gene-specific primers. The authors amplified TCRs for 20 to 25 PCR cycles with a constant-region primer and a V-primer adapter. In vitro transcription was used to amplify the isolated mRNA. TCRdb re-derived calls from the reads in MiXCR, one entry per CDR3 protein. Among around 65,000 distinct CDR3 sequences listed, more than 20% were seen once. This sample's time point: before trial treatment. The CDR3 extends over 14 amino acids. V gave up 0 bases and J gave up 0 bases, with 6 bases separating them. The germline V gene encodes CDR1 SGHRS and CDR2 YFSETQ.

Sequences were derived from PBMCs, sampled before treatment. The V and J genes are TRBV5-1 and TRBJ1-2; no clear D gene. This TCR was recovered from a male donor with rectosigmoid adenocarcinoma. In DNA, the CDR3 is TGCGCCAGCAGCTTGGAGCGAGCTAACTATGGCTACACCTTC. It translates to CASSLERANYGYTF. Using reference TRBV5-1 and TRBJ1-2 for the parts outside the CDR3, the full variable domain is KAGVTQTPRYLIKTRGQQVTLSCSPISGHRSVSWYQQTPGQGLQFLFEYFSETQRNKGNFPGRFSGRQFSNSRSEMNVSTLELGDSALYLCASSLERANYGYTFGSGTRLTVV.